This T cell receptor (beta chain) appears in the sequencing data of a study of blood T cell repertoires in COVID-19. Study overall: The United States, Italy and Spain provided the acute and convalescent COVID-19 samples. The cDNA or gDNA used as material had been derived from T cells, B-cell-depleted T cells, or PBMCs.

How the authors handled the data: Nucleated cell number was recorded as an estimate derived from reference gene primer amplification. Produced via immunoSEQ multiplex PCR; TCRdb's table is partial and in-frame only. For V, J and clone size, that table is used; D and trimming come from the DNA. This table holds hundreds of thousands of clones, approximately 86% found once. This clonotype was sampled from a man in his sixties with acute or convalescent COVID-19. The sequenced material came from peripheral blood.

The chain's CDR3 is CASSPQVRGEKLFF. CDR3 DNA: TGTGCCAGCTCACCACAGGTCCGGGGTGAAAAACTGTTTTTT. V and J are TRBV18 and TRBJ1-4; D uncertain. The germline V and J ends were trimmed by 1 base and 7 bases, with 10 bases remaining between them. The CDR3 contains 14 residues. Per the germline V gene, CDR1 is KGHSH and CDR2 is LQKENI.